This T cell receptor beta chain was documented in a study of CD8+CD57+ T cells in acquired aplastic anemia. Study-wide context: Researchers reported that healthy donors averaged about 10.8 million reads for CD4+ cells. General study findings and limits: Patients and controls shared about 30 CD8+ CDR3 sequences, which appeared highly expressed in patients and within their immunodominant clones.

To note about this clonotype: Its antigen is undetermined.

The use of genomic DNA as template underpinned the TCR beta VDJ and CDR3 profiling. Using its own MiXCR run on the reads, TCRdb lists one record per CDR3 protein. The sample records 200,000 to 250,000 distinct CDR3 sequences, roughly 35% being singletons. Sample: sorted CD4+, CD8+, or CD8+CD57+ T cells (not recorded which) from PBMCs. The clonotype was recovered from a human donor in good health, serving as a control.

CDR3 residues: CATLAGGNTDTQYF. For the CDR3, the DNA is TGTGCCACCCTCGCGGGGGGGAACACAGATACGCAGTATTTT. The V and J genes are TRBV10-3 and TRBJ2-3; 9 nucleotides agree with TRBD2. The junction had 7 bases not matched to a gene; V was cut back by 10 bases and J by 2 bases. The CDR3 runs to 14 residues. Germline CDR1 reads ENHRY; CDR2 reads SYGVKD.